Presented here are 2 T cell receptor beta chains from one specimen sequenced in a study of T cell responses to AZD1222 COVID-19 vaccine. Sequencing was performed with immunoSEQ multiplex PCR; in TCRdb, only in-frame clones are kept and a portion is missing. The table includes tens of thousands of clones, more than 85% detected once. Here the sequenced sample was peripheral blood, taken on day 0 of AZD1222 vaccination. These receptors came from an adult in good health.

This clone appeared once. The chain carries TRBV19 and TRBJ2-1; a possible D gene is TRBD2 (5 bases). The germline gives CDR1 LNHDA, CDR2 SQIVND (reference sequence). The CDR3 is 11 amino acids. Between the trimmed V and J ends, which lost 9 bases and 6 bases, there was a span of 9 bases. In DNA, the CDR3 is TGTGCCAGCAAGCTAGCCAATGAGCAGTTCTTC. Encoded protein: CASKLANEQFF.

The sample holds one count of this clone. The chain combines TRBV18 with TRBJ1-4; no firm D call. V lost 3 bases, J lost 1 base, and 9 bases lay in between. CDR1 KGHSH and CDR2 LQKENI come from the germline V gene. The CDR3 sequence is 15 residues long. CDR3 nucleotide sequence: TGTGCCAGCTCACCTGGCCTGGGAACTAATGAAAAACTGTTTTTT. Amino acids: CASSPGLGTNEKLFF.